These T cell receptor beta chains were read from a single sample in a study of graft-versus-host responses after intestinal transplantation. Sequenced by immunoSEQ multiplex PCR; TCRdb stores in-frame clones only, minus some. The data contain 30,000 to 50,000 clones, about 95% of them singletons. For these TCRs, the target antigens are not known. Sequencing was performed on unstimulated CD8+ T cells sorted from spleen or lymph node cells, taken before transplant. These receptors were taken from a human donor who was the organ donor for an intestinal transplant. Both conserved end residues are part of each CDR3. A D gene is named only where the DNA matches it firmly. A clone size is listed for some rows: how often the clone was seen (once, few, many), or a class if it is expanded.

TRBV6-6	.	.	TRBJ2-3	CASSGDTPGPTDTQYF	TGTGCCAGCAGTGGGGACACCCCGGGGCCCACAGATACGCAGTATTTT
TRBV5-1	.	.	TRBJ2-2	CASSLAGSGAGELFF	TGCGCCAGCAGCTTGGCCGGATCGGGGGCCGGGGAGCTGTTTTTT
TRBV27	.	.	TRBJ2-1	CASSLSNPAYNEQFF	TGTGCCAGCAGTTTATCGAACCCGGCCTACAATGAGCAGTTCTTC
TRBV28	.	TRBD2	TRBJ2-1	CASSPGGTGTIYNEQFF	TGTGCCAGCAGTCCGGGGGGTACCGGGACTATATACAATGAGCAGTTCTTC
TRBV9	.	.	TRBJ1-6	CASSERTAASTPLHF	TGTGCCAGCAGCGAGAGGACCGCCGCTTCGACACCCCTCCACTTT
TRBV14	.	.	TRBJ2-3	CASSQAGGADTQYF	TGTGCCAGCAGCCAAGCTGGGGGCGCAGATACGCAGTATTTT
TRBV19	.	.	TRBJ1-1	CASSMLGPDKNTEAFF	TGTGCCAGTAGTATGCTGGGACCGGACAAGAACACTGAAGCTTTCTTT
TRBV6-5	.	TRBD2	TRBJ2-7	CASSFQISGGRYEQYF	TGTGCCAGCAGTTTCCAAATTAGCGGGGGTCGTTACGAGCAGTACTTC
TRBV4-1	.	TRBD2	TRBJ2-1	CASSQGLAGGGEQFF	TGCGCCAGCAGCCAAGGACTAGCGGGGGGGGGTGAGCAGTTCTTC
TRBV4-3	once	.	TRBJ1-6	CASSQGGPTPLHF	TGCGCCAGCAGCCAGGGGGGTCCTACACCCCTCCACTTT
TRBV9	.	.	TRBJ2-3	CASSVAMVSDTQYF	TGTGCCAGCAGCGTAGCGATGGTTTCAGATACGCAGTATTTT
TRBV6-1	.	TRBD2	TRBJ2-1	CASSEWRGLYNEQFF	TGTGCCAGCAGTGAATGGCGGGGGTTATACAATGAGCAGTTCTTC
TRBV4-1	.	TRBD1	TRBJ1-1	CASSQDRAGGLTEAFF	TGCGCCAGCAGCCAAGATCGGGCAGGGGGCCTCACTGAAGCTTTCTTT
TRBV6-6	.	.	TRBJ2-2	CASSYSWDTGELFF	TGTGCCAGCAGTTACTCTTGGGACACCGGGGAGCTGTTTTTT
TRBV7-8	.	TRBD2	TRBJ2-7	CASSFHPAGDEQYF	TGTGCCAGCAGCTTCCATCCAGCGGGGGACGAGCAGTACTTC
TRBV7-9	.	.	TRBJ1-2	CASSLVGTPYGYTF	TGTGCCAGCAGCTTAGTAGGGACTCCCTATGGCTACACCTTC
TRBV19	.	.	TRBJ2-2	CASTRGSAGELFF	TGTGCCAGTACTAGGGGTTCGGCCGGGGAGCTGTTTTTT
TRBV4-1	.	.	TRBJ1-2	CASSQVGQNYYGYTF	TGCGCCAGCAGCCAAGTAGGGCAGAATTACTATGGCTACACCTTC
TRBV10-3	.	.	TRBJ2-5	CAISDLGSDETQYF	TGTGCCATCAGTGATTTAGGGTCCGATGAGACCCAGTACTTC
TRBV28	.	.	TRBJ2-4	CASSLRGRAKNIQYF	TGTGCCAGCAGTTTACGGGGTCGAGCCAAAAACATTCAGTACTTC
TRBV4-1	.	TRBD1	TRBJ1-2	CASSQEGTGNGYTF	TGCGCCAGCAGCCAAGAAGGGACAGGGAACGGCTACACCTTC
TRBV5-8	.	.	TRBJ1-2	CASSLAQGYGYTF	TGTGCCAGCAGCTTGGCTCAGGGATATGGCTACACCTTC
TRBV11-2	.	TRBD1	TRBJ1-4	CASSGTGFLEKLFF	TGTGCCAGCAGCGGGACAGGGTTTTTGGAAAAACTGTTTTTT
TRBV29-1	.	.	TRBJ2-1	CSVRFFTSSYNEQFF	TGCAGCGTAAGGTTTTTTACAAGCTCCTACAATGAGCAGTTCTTC
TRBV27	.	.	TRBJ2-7	CASSLGGSYEQYF	TGTGCCAGCAGTTTAGGGGGCTCCTACGAGCAGTACTTC
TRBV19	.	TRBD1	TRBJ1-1	CASRTGMNTEAFF	TGTGCCAGTAGGACAGGGATGAACACTGAAGCTTTCTTT
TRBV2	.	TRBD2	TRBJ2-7	CAGKSGASYEQYF	TGTGCCGGTAAGAGCGGGGCTTCCTACGAGCAGTACTTC
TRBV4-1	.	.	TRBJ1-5	CASSQVGGGWADQPQHF	TGCGCCAGCAGCCAAGTTGGAGGGGGGTGGGCTGATCAGCCCCAGCATTTT
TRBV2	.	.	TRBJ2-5	CASSGLETQYF	TGTGCCAGCAGTGGATTGGAGACCCAGTACTTC
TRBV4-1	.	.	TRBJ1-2	CASSQGHYTPNYGHTF	TGCGCCAGCAGCCAAGGCCACTATACCCCTAACTATGGCCACACCTTC
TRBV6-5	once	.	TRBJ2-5	CASRTRQGSRETQYF	TGTGCCAGCAGGACAAGGCAGGGCTCTAGGGAGACCCAGTACTTC
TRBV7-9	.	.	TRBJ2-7	CASSPAYYEQYF	TGTGCCAGCAGCCCCGCCTACTACGAGCAGTACTTC
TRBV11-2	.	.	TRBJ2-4	CASSLGGAAKNIQYF	TGTGCCAGCAGCTTAGGGGGGGCCGCCAAAAACATTCAGTACTTC
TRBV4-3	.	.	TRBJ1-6	CASSQDGEGWSPLHF	TGCGCCAGCAGCCAAGACGGCGAGGGCTGGTCACCCCTCCACTTT
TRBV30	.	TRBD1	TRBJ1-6	CASVDRDNSPLHF	TGTGCCAGTGTAGACAGGGACAATTCACCCCTCCACTTT
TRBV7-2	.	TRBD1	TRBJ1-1	CASSPWDRERGNTEAFF	TGTGCCAGCAGCCCCTGGGACAGGGAAAGAGGGAACACTGAAGCTTTCTTT
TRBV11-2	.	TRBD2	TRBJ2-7	CASSLDLLRPGLVPYEQYF	TGTGCCAGCAGCTTAGACCTCTTACGGCCCGGACTAGTTCCCTACGAGCAGTACTTC
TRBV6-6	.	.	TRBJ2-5	CASSSRQAGETQYF	TGTGCCAGCAGTTCCAGACAGGCTGGGGAGACCCAGTACTTC
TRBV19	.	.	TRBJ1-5	CASSFEVRQPQHF	TGTGCCAGTAGTTTTGAGGTACGTCAGCCCCAGCATTTT
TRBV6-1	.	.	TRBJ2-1	CASANNEQFF	TGTGCCAGCGCCAATAATGAGCAGTTCTTC
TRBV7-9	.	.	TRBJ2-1	CASIGGAYNEQFF	TGTGCCAGCATCGGGGGCGCTTACAATGAGCAGTTCTTC
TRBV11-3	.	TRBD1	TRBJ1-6	CASSKGRGGSPLHF	TGTGCCAGCTCAAAGGGCAGGGGGGGTTCACCCCTCCACTTT
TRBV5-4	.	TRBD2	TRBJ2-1	CASGGGSYNEQFF	TGTGCCAGCGGGGGGGGCTCCTACAATGAGCAGTTCTTC
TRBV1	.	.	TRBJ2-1	CTSSQDEGRTSWSEQFF	TGCACCAGCAGCCAAGATGAGGGGAGAACTAGCTGGAGTGAGCAGTTCTTC
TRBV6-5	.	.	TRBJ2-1	CASSYSGLANEQFF	TGTGCCAGCAGTTACTCCGGGCTAGCGAATGAGCAGTTCTTC
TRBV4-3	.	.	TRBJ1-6	CASSQDNSPLHF	TGCGCCAGCAGCCAAGATAATTCACCCCTCCACTTT
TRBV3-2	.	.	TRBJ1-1	CASSPEAFF	TGTGCCAGCAGCCCGGAAGCTTTCTTT
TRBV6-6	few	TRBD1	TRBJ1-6	CASSSGGPRFPLHF	TGTGCCAGCAGTTCAGGGGGTCCTCGGTTCCCCCTCCACTTT
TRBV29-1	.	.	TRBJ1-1	CSVVTENTEAFF	TGCAGCGTTGTAACCGAGAACACTGAAGCTTTCTTT
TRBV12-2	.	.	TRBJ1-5	CASRSHPADQPQHF	TGTGCAAGTCGCTCTCATCCGGCGGATCAGCCCCAGCATTTT
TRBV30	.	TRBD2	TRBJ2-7	CAWDSFRGGYEQYF	TGTGCCTGGGATTCCTTTCGGGGGGGCTACGAGCAGTACTTC
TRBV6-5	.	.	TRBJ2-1	CASSYVLTINEQFF	TGTGCCAGCAGTTACGTTTTGACGATCAATGAGCAGTTCTTC
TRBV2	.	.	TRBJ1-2	CASSDTAGAPYGYTF	TGTGCCAGCAGTGATACTGCGGGGGCCCCATATGGCTACACCTTC
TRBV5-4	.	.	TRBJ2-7	CASSARGQPSHEQYF	TGTGCCAGCAGCGCACGAGGACAGCCCAGCCACGAGCAGTACTTC
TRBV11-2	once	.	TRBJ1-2	CASSPYTGTYGYTF	TGTGCCAGCAGCCCGTACACAGGGACCTATGGCTACACCTTC
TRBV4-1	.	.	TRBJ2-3	CASSQDSGVTDTQYF	TGCGCCAGCAGCCAAGATTCGGGGGTCACAGATACGCAGTATTTT
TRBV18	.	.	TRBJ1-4	CASSPTDRRFFDEKLFF	TGTGCCAGCTCACCGACTGACAGGCGGTTCTTTGACGAAAAACTGTTTTTT
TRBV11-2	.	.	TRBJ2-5	CASSSRGVGETQYF	TGTGCCAGCAGCTCCAGAGGGGTTGGGGAGACCCAGTACTTC